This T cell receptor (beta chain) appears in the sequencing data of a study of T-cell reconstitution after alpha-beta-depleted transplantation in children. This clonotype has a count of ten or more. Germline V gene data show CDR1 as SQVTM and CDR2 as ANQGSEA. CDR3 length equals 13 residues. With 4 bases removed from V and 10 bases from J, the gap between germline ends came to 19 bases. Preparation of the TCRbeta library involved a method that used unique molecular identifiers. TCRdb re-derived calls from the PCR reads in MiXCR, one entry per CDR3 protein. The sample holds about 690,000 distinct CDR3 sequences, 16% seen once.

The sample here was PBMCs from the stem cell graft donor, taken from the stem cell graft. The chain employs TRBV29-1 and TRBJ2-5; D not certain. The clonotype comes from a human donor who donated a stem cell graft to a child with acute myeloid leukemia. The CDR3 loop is CSVARRDMMGQYF. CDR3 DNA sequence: TGCAGCGTTGCCAGGAGAGACATGATGGGCCAGTACTTC.